In this sample, the clone carrying this TCR beta chain turned up many times. Its antigen is not known. The sample comes from a study of metastatic and nonmetastatic thyroid tumors. General study findings and limits: According to reports, the diversity of TCR beta was significantly higher in malignant thyroid tumors than in benign nodules, and this held in both blood and tumor samples.

Thyroid surgery was performed in patients who had received no treatment beforehand. TCRdb reanalyzed the PCR reads with MiXCR. In the table there are about 21,000 clones, roughly an eighth of which are singletons. Specimen: blood. The clonotype was recovered from a female donor with papillary thyroid cancer or a benign thyroid nodule (not recorded which). Some clones in this sample may be carry-over from other donors' samples.

The CDR3 spells CASRSGGAFSDTQYF. The CDR3 DNA reads TGTGCCAGCAGGAGCGGGGGGGCTTTCTCAGATACGCAGTATTTT. The J gene is TRBJ2-3, the V gene TRBV3-1; 10 nucleotides line up with TRBD2. The ends lost 6 bases at V and 4 bases at J; junction bases unmatched: 7. The CDR3 has 15 residues. CDR1 and CDR2 (germline): LGHDT, YNNKEL (reference sequence).